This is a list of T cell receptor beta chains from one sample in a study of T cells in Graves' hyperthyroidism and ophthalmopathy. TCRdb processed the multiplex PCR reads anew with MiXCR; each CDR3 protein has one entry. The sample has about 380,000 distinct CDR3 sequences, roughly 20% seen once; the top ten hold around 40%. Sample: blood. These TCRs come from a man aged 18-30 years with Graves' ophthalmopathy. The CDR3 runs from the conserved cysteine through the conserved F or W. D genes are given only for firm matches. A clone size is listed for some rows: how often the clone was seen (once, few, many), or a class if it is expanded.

TGTGCCAGCAGCGTAGGAGTTTCTAGCAATCAGCCCCAGCATTTT	CASSVGVSSNQPQHF	TRBV9	-	TRBJ1-5	many
TGTACCAGCACCCTCTCCTGGGAGCGGGGCAATGAGCAGTTCTTC	CTSTLSWERGNEQFF	TRBV6-2/TRBV6-3	TRBD2	TRBJ2-1	-
TGTGCCAGCGGGGAGACAGCCTATGGCTACACCTTC	CASGETAYGYTF	TRBV2	-	TRBJ1-2	many
TGTGCCAGCATCGGCGGGTGGCCCTACGAGCAGTACTTC	CASIGGWPYEQYF	TRBV5-6	-	TRBJ2-7	-
TGTGCCAGCAGCCACAGGACTAACACTCGAGAAGGCTACACCTTC	CASSHRTNTREGYTF	TRBV14	-	TRBJ1-2	few
TGTGCCAGCAGCCTGCCAGCTGACCGATTCTATAGCAATCAGCCCCAGCATTTT	CASSLPADRFYSNQPQHF	TRBV5-8	-	TRBJ1-5	few
TGTGCCAGCAGCGTAGGGAGAAACCCCGCCTATGGCTACACCTTC	CASSVGRNPAYGYTF	TRBV9	-	TRBJ1-2	few
TGTGCCAGCAGGGGGCCGGTCGAGCAGTACTTC	CASRGPVEQYF	TRBV27	-	TRBJ2-7	-
TGCAGCGTTGTTGTCGGGGGCGAGGAGACCCAGTACTTC	CSVVVGGEETQYF	TRBV29-1	-	TRBJ2-5	-
TGTGCCAGCATTACGTCCCGGAGGATCGGCCTCGGTCAGCCCCAGCATTTT	CASITSRRIGLGQPQHF	TRBV6-1	-	TRBJ1-5	-
TGTGCCAGTAGTATAGCGGGGGGGACTTACAATGAGCAGTTCTTC	CASSIAGGTYNEQFF	TRBV19	TRBD2	TRBJ2-1	few
TGTGCCAGCAGCCAAGATCAACTAGCGGGGTCCTCCTACAATGAGCAGTTCTTC	CASSQDQLAGSSYNEQFF	TRBV3-1	TRBD2	TRBJ2-1	few
TGTGCCAGCAGCTTTTCTCGGACAGCACAAGAGACCCAGTACTTC	CASSFSRTAQETQYF	TRBV7-9	-	TRBJ2-5	-
TGCAGTGCCGACTCGGGACAGGGGGCTAGTGGGGCCAACGTCCTGACTTTC	CSADSGQGASGANVLTF	TRBV20-1	TRBD1	TRBJ2-6	-
TGCAGTGCTGCTGACAGGGCTCGGAACTATGGCTACACCTTC	CSAADRARNYGYTF	TRBV20-1	TRBD1	TRBJ1-2	many
TGCGCCAGCAGCTTGGACGGGGGGGGTCTCTCCTACGAGCAGTACTTC	CASSLDGGGLSYEQYF	TRBV5-1	TRBD2	TRBJ2-7	many
TGCGCCAGCAGCCCCGGGGTAGCGGGGGGTCCGAACACCGGGGAGCTGTTTTTT	CASSPGVAGGPNTGELFF	TRBV10-1	TRBD2	TRBJ2-2	-
TGTGCCAGCAGTGCCCGGGGCGCCGAACATCAGCCCCAGCATTTT	CASSARGAEHQPQHF	TRBV27	-	TRBJ1-5	many
TGTGCCAGCAGTACCCTAGGGGGCGCGGGATTGCTGTTTTTT	CASSTLGGAGLLFF	TRBV12-3/TRBV12-4	-	TRBJ2-2	-
TGCAGCGTTGAGGGGACAGGGGGAATTGGCTACACCTTC	CSVEGTGGIGYTF	TRBV29-1	TRBD1	TRBJ1-2	many
TGTGCCAGCAGCTTTTACACTGTTGAGGGCTACACCTTC	CASSFYTVEGYTF	TRBV13	-	TRBJ1-2	-
TGTGCCAGCAGTTCGGCCCCCGGGAGCGATGAGCAGTTCTTC	CASSSAPGSDEQFF	TRBV6-4	-	TRBJ2-1	-
TGTGCCAGCAGCTTACTAGGCGGGGGCCCCTATAATTCACCCCTCCACTTT	CASSLLGGGPYNSPLHF	TRBV9	-	TRBJ1-6	-
TGCAGCGTTGAAGATACTAATGAGCAGTTCTTC	CSVEDTNEQFF	TRBV29-1	-	TRBJ2-1	-
TGCGCCAGCGGGACAGGGAGCACCGGGGAGCTGTTTTTT	CASGTGSTGELFF	TRBV5-1	TRBD1	TRBJ2-2	few
TGCGCCAGCAGGGGGGCAGGGGAGAATGAGCAGTTCTTC	CASRGAGENEQFF	TRBV28	-	TRBJ2-1	-
TGTGCCAGCAGCCGACAGGGGGCAAGGGACACTGAAGCTTTCTTT	CASSRQGARDTEAFF	TRBV3-1	TRBD1	TRBJ1-1	many
TGTGCCAGCGGAAGAGACGGTAATGAAAAACTGTTTTTT	CASGRDGNEKLFF	TRBV12-3/TRBV12-4	-	TRBJ1-4	-
TGTGCCAGCAGACCGACTAGCGGGGTAGCAGATACGCAGTATTTT	CASRPTSGVADTQYF	TRBV7-9	TRBD2	TRBJ2-3	-
TGTGCCAGCAGCCAAGTTCGAGGGGGCGGAACAGATACGCAGTATTTT	CASSQVRGGGTDTQYF	TRBV3-1	TRBD1	TRBJ2-3	-
TGTGCCAGCTCACCAGTGGGAAAGGCTGCTAATGAAAAACTGTTTTTT	CASSPVGKAANEKLFF	TRBV18	-	TRBJ1-4	few
TGTGCCAGCACCTCACCGGGGGTTTACGAGCAGTACTTC	CASTSPGVYEQYF	TRBV6-1	-	TRBJ2-7	-
TGTGCCAGCAGCGAAGGGTCCCTTAACTATGGCTACACCTTC	CASSEGSLNYGYTF	TRBV6-1	-	TRBJ1-2	many
TGTGCCAGTAGTATACCCGGGGAAGGGGGTATCGGGGAGCTGTTTTTT	CASSIPGEGGIGELFF	TRBV19	-	TRBJ2-2	-
TGTGCCAGCAGTTTGCGAGACATAGGGAAACTGTTTTTT	CASSLRDIGKLFF	TRBV12-3/TRBV12-4	-	TRBJ1-4	-
TGTGCCAGCAGTTACGACAGGGGAGGAACTAATGAAAAACTGTTTTTT	CASSYDRGGTNEKLFF	TRBV6-6	TRBD1	TRBJ1-4	few
TGTGCCAACAGCCTTACGGGACAGGGGGCTTCAGATACGCAGTATTTT	CANSLTGQGASDTQYF	TRBV5-6	TRBD1	TRBJ2-3	many
TGTGCCATCAGTGGGGGGGCGGATGGCTACACCTTC	CAISGGADGYTF	TRBV10-3	-	TRBJ1-2	few
TGTGCCAGCAGGGCTGAACAGGGGACGTGGGATGAAAAACTGTTTTTT	CASRAEQGTWDEKLFF	TRBV6-1	TRBD1	TRBJ1-4	many
TGCGCCAGCAGCTTGGCGGGGCTCGGCCTCTATGGCTACACCTTC	CASSLAGLGLYGYTF	TRBV5-1	-	TRBJ1-2	many
TGTGCCAGCAGCCGGCTGGGGGAAGGCAATCAGCCCCAGCATTTT	CASSRLGEGNQPQHF	TRBV7-3	-	TRBJ1-5	many
TGCAGTGCTAGCAGGTCGCCCGGGGCCAACGTCCTGACTTTC	CSASRSPGANVLTF	TRBV20-1	-	TRBJ2-6	few
TGTGCCAGTTACAGGGGGGGGGAGTCGAACACTGAAGCTTTCTTT	CASYRGGESNTEAFF	TRBV6-2/TRBV6-3	TRBD1	TRBJ1-1	many
TGTGCCAGCAGCTACGGGACGGAGAATGAAAAACTGTTTTTT	CASSYGTENEKLFF	TRBV7-2	-	TRBJ1-4	-
TGTGCCAGCAGCAAGCAGGGGGATGAGCAGTTCTTC	CASSKQGDEQFF	TRBV5-5	TRBD1	TRBJ2-1	many
TGTGCCAGCAGCGGCCGTGGCCCAGGGGGGGATACGCAGTATTTT	CASSGRGPGGDTQYF	TRBV6-1	-	TRBJ2-3	few
TGCAGTGCTCACCTAGATGGGGGTGGCGAGCAGTACTTC	CSAHLDGGGEQYF	TRBV20-1	-	TRBJ2-7	many
TGTGCCAGTAGTAGAACACTAGCGGGGGGCGAGCAGTTCTTC	CASSRTLAGGEQFF	TRBV19	TRBD2	TRBJ2-1	few
TGTGCCAGCAGTTTATCTGTCCAGGAGTCCTACGAGCAGTACTTC	CASSLSVQESYEQYF	TRBV27	-	TRBJ2-7	-